This TCR beta chain is from a study of regulatory T cells in long-lasting Graves disease. Overall study context: For under 3 months, newly diagnosed Graves' patients had been taking antithyroid drugs.

The TCR beta library used iRepertoire HTBI primers with Arm-PCR amplification of CDR3. TCRdb passed the multiplex PCR reads through MiXCR, listing each CDR3 protein once. The sample comprises more than 450,000 distinct CDR3 sequences, about a sixth of which are singletons, and more than 10% rests with the top ten. This clonotype was seen ten or more times. Its antigen remains unidentified. Germline CDR1 and CDR2: DFQATT and SNEGSKA (reference sequence). V was trimmed by 0 bases and J by 7 bases, leaving 15 bases between them. The CDR3 is made up of 14 amino acids. Time point: newly diagnosed GD, antithyroid drugs for less than 3 months. RNA isolated from PBMCs was used to make the TCR library. Whole-study results and caveats: Peripheral blood alone, not thyroid tissue, underwent study.

This same sample was also part of a study on T cells in Graves' hyperthyroidism and ophthalmopathy.

This chain links TRBV20-1 with TRBJ1-1; D is uncertain. The starting material was peripheral blood mononuclear cells (PBMCs), obtained at new diagnosis, from a patient treated with antithyroid drugs. The sequence derives from a man between 40 and 49 years old with Graves disease. CDR3 bases: TGCAGTGCTAGAGATCCGAGGGTTTACGGTGAAGCTTTCTTT. Its protein is CSARDPRVYGEAFF.